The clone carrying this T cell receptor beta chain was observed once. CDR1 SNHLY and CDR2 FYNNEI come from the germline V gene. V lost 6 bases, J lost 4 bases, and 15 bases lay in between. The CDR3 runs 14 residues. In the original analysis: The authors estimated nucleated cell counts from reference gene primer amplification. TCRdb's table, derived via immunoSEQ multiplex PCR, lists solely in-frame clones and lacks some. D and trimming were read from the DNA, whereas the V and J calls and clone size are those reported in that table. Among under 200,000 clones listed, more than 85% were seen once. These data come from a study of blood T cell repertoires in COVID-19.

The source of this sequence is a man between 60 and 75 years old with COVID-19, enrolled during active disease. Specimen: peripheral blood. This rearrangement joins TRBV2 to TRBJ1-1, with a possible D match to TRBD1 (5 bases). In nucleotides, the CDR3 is TGTGCCAGCAGGTCAGGGTACCCCAGCACTGAAGCTTTCTTT. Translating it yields CASRSGYPSTEAFF.